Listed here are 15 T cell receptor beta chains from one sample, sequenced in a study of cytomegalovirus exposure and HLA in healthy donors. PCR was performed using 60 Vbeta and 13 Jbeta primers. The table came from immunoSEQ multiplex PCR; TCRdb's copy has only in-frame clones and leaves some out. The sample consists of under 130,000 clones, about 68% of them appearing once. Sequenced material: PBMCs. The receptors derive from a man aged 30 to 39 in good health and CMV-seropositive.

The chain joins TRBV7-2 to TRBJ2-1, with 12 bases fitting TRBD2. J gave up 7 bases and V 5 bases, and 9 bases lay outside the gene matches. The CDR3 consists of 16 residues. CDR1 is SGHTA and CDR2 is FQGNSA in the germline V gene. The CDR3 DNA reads TGTGCCAGCAGCAGTCTAGCGGGGGGGCTACGTAATGAGCAGTTCTTC. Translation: CASSSLAGGLRNEQFF.

The CDR3 region has the DNA TGCGCCAGCAGCCAACTATTGACAGGAACCTCCTACGAGCAGTACTTC. It codes for CASSQLLTGTSYEQYF. This chain uses TRBV4-1 with TRBJ2-7, with a weak D call TRBD1 (6 bases). The CDR3 is made up of 16 amino acids. V shed 2 bases and J shed 0 bases, with 14 bases lying between them. CDR1 is MGHRA and CDR2 is YSYEKL in the germline V gene.

The CDR3 bases are TGCGCCAGCAGTCAATCCTGGGCAGGTGGCGGCTACACCTTC. This sequence encodes CASSQSWAGGGYTF. The chain employs TRBV23-1 and TRBJ1-2; D gene uncertain. TRBV23-1 is an ORF, and what it does is uncertain. The CDR3 spans 14 residues. V gave up 0 bases and J gave up 8 bases, with 13 bases separating them.

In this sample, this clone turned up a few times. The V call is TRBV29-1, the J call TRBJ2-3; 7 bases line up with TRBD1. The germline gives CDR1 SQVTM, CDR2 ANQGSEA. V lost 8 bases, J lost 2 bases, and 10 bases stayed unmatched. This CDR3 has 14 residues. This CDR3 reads CSLLDRAFTDTQYF. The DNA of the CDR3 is TGCAGCTTACTCGACAGGGCCTTCACAGATACGCAGTATTTT.

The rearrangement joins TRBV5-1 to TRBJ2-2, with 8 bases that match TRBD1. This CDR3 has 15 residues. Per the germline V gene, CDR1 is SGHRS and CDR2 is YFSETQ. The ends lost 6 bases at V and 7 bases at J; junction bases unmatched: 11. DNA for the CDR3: TGCGCCAGCACCCCAATCCAGGGGGCAGGCGGGGAGCTGTTTTTT. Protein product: CASTPIQGAGGELFF.

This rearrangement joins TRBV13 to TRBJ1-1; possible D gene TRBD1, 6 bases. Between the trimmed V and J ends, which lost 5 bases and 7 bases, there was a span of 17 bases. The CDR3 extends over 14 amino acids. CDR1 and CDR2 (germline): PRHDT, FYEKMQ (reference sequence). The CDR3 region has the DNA TGTGCCAGCAGCCCCCGAGGCAGGGGTTTTGAAGCTTTCTTT. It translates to CASSPRGRGFEAFF.

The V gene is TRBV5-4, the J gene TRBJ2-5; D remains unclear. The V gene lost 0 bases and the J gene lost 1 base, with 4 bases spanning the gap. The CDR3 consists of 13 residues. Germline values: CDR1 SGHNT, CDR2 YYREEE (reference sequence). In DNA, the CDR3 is TGTGCCAGCAGCTTGGTCAGCCAAGAGACCCAGTACTTC. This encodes CASSLVSQETQYF. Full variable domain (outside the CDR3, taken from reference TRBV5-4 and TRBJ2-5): ETGVTQSPTHLIKTRGQQVTLRCSSQSGHNTVSWYQQALGQGPQFIFQYYREEENGRGNFPPRFSGLQFPNYSSELNVNALELDDSALYLCASSLVSQETQYFGPGTRLLVL.

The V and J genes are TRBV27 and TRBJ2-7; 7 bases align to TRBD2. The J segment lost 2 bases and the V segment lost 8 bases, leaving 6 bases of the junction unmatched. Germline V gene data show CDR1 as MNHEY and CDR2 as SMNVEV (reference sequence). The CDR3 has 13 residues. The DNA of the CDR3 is TGTGCCAGCGGTTACGCGGGGGCCTACGAGCAGTACTTC. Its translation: CASGYAGAYEQYF.

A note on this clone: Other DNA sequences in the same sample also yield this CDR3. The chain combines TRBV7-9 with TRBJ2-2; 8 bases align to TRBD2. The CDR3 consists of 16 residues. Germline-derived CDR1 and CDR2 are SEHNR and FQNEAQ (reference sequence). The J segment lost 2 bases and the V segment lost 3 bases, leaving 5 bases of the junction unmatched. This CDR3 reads CASSFPGGVNTGELFF. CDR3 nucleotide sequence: TGTGCCAGCAGCTTCCCCGGGGGGGTTAACACCGGGGAGCTGTTTTTT. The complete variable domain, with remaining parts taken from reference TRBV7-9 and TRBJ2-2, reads DTGVSQNPRHKITKRGQNVTFRCDPISEHNRLYWYRQTLGQGPEFLTYFQNEAQLEKSRLLSDRFSAERPKGSFSTLEIQRTEQGDSAMYLCASSFPGGVNTGELFFGEGSRLTVL.

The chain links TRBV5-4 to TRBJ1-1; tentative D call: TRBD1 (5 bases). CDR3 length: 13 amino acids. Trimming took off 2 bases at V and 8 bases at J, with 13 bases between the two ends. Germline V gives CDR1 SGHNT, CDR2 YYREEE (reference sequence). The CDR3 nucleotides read TGTGCCAGCAGCTTATTGCAGGGACTCGAAGCTTTCTTT. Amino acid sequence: CASSLLQGLEAFF.

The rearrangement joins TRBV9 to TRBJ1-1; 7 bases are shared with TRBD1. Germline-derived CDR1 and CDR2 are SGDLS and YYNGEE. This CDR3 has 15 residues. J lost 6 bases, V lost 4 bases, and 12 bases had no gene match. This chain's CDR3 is CASSPRQGRMAEAFF. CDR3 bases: TGTGCCAGCAGCCCAAGACAGGGTCGGATGGCTGAAGCTTTCTTT. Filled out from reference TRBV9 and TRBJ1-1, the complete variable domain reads DSGVTQTPKHLITATGQRVTLRCSPRSGDLSVYWYQQSLDQGLQFLIQYYNGEERAKGNILERFSAQQFPDLHSELNLSSLELGDSALYFCASSPRQGRMAEAFFGQGTRLTVV.

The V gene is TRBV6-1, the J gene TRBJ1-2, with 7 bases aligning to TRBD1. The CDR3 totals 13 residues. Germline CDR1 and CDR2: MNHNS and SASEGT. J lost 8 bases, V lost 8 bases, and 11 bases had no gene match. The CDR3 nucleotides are TGTGCCAGCGAACCCGACAGGGCTCAGGGCTACACCTTC. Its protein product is CASEPDRAQGYTF.

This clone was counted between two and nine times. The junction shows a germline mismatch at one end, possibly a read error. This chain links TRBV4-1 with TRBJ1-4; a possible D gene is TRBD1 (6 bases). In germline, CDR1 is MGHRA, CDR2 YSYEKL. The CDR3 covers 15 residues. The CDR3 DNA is TGCGCCAGCAGCCAAGATTCAACAGGGTATGATAAACTGTTTTTT. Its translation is CASSQDSTGYDKLFF.

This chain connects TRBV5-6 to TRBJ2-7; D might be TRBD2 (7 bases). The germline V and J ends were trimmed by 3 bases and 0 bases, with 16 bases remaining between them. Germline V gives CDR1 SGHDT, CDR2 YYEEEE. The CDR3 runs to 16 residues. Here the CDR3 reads CASSWGGGANSYEQYF. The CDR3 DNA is TGTGCCAGCAGCTGGGGTGGGGGGGCCAACTCCTACGAGCAGTACTTC.

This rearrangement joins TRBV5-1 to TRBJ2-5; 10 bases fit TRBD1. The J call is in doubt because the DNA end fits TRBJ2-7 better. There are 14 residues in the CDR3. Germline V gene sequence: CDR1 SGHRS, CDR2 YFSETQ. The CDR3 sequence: CAVRVGTGEDEQYF. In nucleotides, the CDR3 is TGCGCCGTCCGGGTAGGGACAGGGGAGGACGAGCAGTACTTC.